The T cell receptor (beta chain) described here comes from a study of T cell responses to AZD1222 COVID-19 vaccine (dated by TCRdb to the early 2020s). Turning to the overall study: AZD1222 recipients with second doses at about 4 weeks or about 12 weeks were pooled, because spike-specific TCR depth and breadth did not differ between schedules. Enrollment into the trials was organized by age into subgroups of 18-55, 56-69 and 70-plus years, and those subgroups contained about 150, 27 and 61 TCR-sequenced participants, respectively. A total of 233 trial participants underwent TCR sequencing, of whom about 200 had received two doses of AZD1222 and some 25 had received two doses of the MenACWY control vaccine. Points the paper makes about the study in general: Because no day 14 peak-response samples were available, repertoires were characterized only after the peak T cell response. The vaccine-associated CD4 TCRs covered the entire spike protein, and the dominant responses fell in regions 160-218 and 743-854. Conclusions about previously exposed vaccinees are limited, since just 5 or 6 AZD1222 recipients were seropositive for SARS-CoV-2 at baseline. In the small 56-69-year group, the increase in depth fell short of significance, most likely because of low power. Most participants were white British and females outnumbered males, and the authors suggested that clonal diversity may have been underestimated. Epitopes outside the regions mutated in the B.1.351 and B.1.1.7 variants were reportedly recognized by nearly half of the unique spike-specific TCRs. Spike-specific TCR breadth and depth rose significantly after two AZD1222 doses compared with day 0 and with MenACWY recipients.

The CDR3 runs 14 amino acids, cysteine and phenylalanine included. Of all the DNA, just the CDR3 is kept, 42 bases in frame from base 1. From the germline V gene, CDR1 is SGHNT and CDR2 is YENEEA. V and J are truncated by 5 bases and 5 bases respectively, leaving an intervening sequence of 13 bases. Reading the label with the study, this specimen's time point is: baseline before first vaccination. Vaccinee samples were obtained from the UK trials COV001 and COV002, which included a single-blind randomized controlled phase 2/3 trial of AZD1222 (ChAdOx1 nCoV-19) in healthy adults. For TCRbeta chain sequencing, PBMC samples from trial participants were taken at day 0 and at day 28 after the second dose. The CDR3 regions of human TCRbeta chains were analyzed by immunosequencing. The authors' analysis ran thus. TCRs in the repertoires were compared against a reference library of SARS-CoV-2-specific TCRs that had been generated with the MIRA antigen-specificity platform. Breadth was defined as the fraction of unique TCRs that were SARS-CoV-2-associated, and depth was defined as the fraction of total T cells that were SARS-CoV-2-associated. Using the MIRA data, every spike-specific TCR was mapped to the spike region that the TCR reacted to and assigned to either a CD4 or a CD8 class. Log10-transformed breadth and depth values were compared by one-way ANOVA with Sidak's multiple comparisons tests. The table was pulled from immuneACCESS by TCRdb, which kept in-frame rearrangements only. Such tables lose some clones; where checked, under half of the loss comes from unresolved V genes, and the rest has no known cause. That table furnishes V, J and clone size, whereas the DNA furnished D and trimming. The sample contains some 61,000 clones, roughly 84% of them found a single time. The ten largest clones take up roughly 17% of the sample.

This clone was counted between two and nine times. Its antigen is currently not known. There are no base qualities to consult, and no much larger clone falls within one base. The sequence derives from an adult in good health. The material was peripheral blood, obtained on day 0 of AZD1222 vaccination. The receptor chain draws on TRBV11-3 and TRBJ2-1, with a weak D call of TRBD2 (6 bases match). DNA sequence: TGTGCCAGCAGCCCCTGGGGGGTCGACAATGAGCAGTTCTTC. The encoded protein is CASSPWGVDNEQFF.